Listed here are 32 T cell receptor beta chains from one sample, sequenced in a study of blood T cell repertoires in COVID-19. Measured with immunoSEQ multiplex PCR; TCRdb has only the in-frame clones, and not every one. The repertoire holds roughly 250,000 clones, with more than 70% as singletons. Material: peripheral blood. The receptor source for this set is a woman in her thirties or forties who had recovered from COVID-19.

The rearrangement links TRBV6-5 to TRBJ2-1; D perhaps matches TRBD2 (6 bases). V was pared by 6 bases and J by 13 bases, with 13 bases between. Looked up from germline, CDR1 is MNHEY and CDR2 is SVGAGI. The CDR3 totals 11 residues. The CDR3 loop reads CASSGGVKQFF. The CDR3 DNA reads TGTGCCAGCAGCGGGGGAGTGAAACAGTTCTTC.

The CDR3 protein is CASSTEGGQRDNRPQHF. The CDR3 DNA reads as TGTGCCAGCAGTACAGAGGGCGGACAGCGCGATAATCGGCCCCAGCATTTT. This chain links TRBV21-1 with TRBJ1-5; the table's D call, TRBD1, has no DNA check behind it. TRBV21-1 is tagged as a pseudogene. The CDR3 is 17 residues long.

V and J are TRBV9 and TRBJ1-4, with D possibly TRBD1 on 6 matching bases. This CDR3 comprises 21 residues. Germline V gene lookup returns CDR1 SGDLS and CDR2 YYNGEE. The V gene lost 2 bases and the J gene lost 8 bases, with 34 bases spanning the gap. In DNA, the CDR3 is TGTGCCAGCAGCGTTATAGACCGGATGGCAGGGGCCACCTGGCTAGGGGAAAAACTGTTTTTT. It translates to CASSVIDRMAGATWLGEKLFF. The full variable domain, with the rest looked up from reference TRBV9 and TRBJ1-4, is DSGVTQTPKHLITATGQRVTLRCSPRSGDLSVYWYQQSLDQGLQFLIQYYNGEERAKGNILERFSAQQFPDLHSELNLSSLELGDSALYFCASSVIDRMAGATWLGEKLFFGSGTQLSVL.

The V and J genes are TRBV5-4 and TRBJ2-1, with 10 bases fitting TRBD2. The CDR3 has 14 amino acids. V was clipped by 4 bases and J by 6 bases; unmatched bases: 4. In germline, CDR1 is SGHNT, CDR2 YYREEE (reference sequence). CDR3 sequence reads: CASSSEREGNEQFF. The DNA for the CDR3 is TGTGCCAGCAGCAGTGAGCGGGAGGGCAATGAGCAGTTCTTC.

The chain employs TRBV18 and TRBJ2-7; D might be TRBD2 (7 bases). The CDR3 covers 14 residues. The germline V gene has CDR1 KGHSH and CDR2 LQKENI. Trimming pared 8 bases from V and 5 bases from J, leaving 19 bases between. The CDR3: CASKQGGSLNEQYF. CDR3 bases: TGTGCCAGCAAACAGGGCGGGAGCCTCAACGAGCAGTACTTC.

This chain connects TRBV4-2 to TRBJ2-1, with TRBD2 matching over 11 bases. V trimming: 3 bases; J trimming: 9 bases; junction bases outside the gene matches: 7. The germline V gene has CDR1 LGHNA and CDR2 YNFKEQ. CDR3 length: 15 residues. CDR3 in amino acids: CASSQGLAASGEQFF. CDR3 coding DNA: TGTGCCAGCAGCCAGGGACTAGCGGCCTCCGGTGAGCAGTTCTTC.

The rearrangement uses TRBV29-1 and TRBJ2-3, with a tentative D call TRBD2 (5 bases). CDR3 length: 14 residues. The germline V gene has CDR1 SQVTM and CDR2 ANQGSEA. Trimming removed 7 bases from V and 6 bases from J, with 20 bases in between. CDR3 sequence reads: CSARSSAPYDTQYF. The CDR3 DNA follows: TGCAGCGCCCGGAGTAGCGCCCCGTATGATACGCAGTATTTT.

V and J are TRBV6-4 and TRBJ2-3; TRBD2 aligns across 9 bases. V dropped 1 base and J dropped 6; count of bases not matched to a gene: 8. Germline V gene sequence: CDR1 MRHNA, CDR2 SNTAGT. This CDR3 spans 16 amino acids. CDR3 coding DNA: TGTGCCAGCAGTGACTATCCGGCGGGGGGGGCGGATACGCAGTATTTT. This translates into CASSDYPAGGADTQYF.

V usage is TRBV11-2 and J usage is TRBJ1-6; unclear D gene. Per germline, CDR1 SGHAT and CDR2 FQNNGV. Trimming stripped 0 bases from V and 7 bases from J, with 13 bases between. The CDR3 has 16 amino acids. This CDR3 reads CASSLEGPGWNSPLHF. The CDR3 DNA sequence: TGTGCCAGCAGCTTAGAGGGTCCGGGGTGGAATTCACCCCTCCACTTT.

This clone is medium-sized. The chain carries TRBV6-2 or TRBV6-3 and TRBJ2-1; 9 bases agree with TRBD1. The CDR3 is 16 amino acids. Germline values: CDR1 MNHEY, CDR2 SVGEGT. The J segment lost 5 bases and the V segment lost 6 bases, leaving 11 bases of the junction unmatched. In DNA form, the CDR3 reads TGTGCCAGCAGCGATACCAGGGACAGGGTACACAATGAGCAGTTCTTC. Amino acids: CASSDTRDRVHNEQFF.

The chain recombines TRBV7-9 with TRBJ2-7, with D maybe TRBD2 (5 bases). The CDR3 runs to 12 residues. CDR1 is SEHNR, CDR2 FQNEAQ, per germline (reference sequence). V was cut by 8 bases and J by 6 bases, with 14 bases left in between. DNA of the CDR3: TGTGCCAGCTCGAGGGCCGGCGGCGAGCAGTACTTC. As protein: CASSRAGGEQYF.

The rearrangement uses TRBV18 and TRBJ2-5, with 16 bases identical to TRBD2. CDR1 is KGHSH and CDR2 is LQKENI in the germline V gene. V shed 2 bases, J shed 5 bases, and the junction held 5 bases outside the gene matches. The CDR3 totals 17 residues. The CDR3 loop reads CASSPIPGLAGGETQYF. CDR3 DNA: TGTGCCAGCTCACCAATACCGGGACTAGCGGGAGGGGAGACCCAGTACTTC.

The V and J genes are TRBV10-3 and TRBJ2-7; unclear D gene. Trimming removed 6 bases at V and 6 bases at J, with 12 bases between. The CDR3 loop spans 12 amino acids. Germline CDR1 reads ENHRY; CDR2 reads SYGVKD. The CDR3 spells CAIRGLAREQYF. DNA of the CDR3: TGTGCCATCAGGGGCCTGGCTCGCGAGCAGTACTTC.

V usage is TRBV10-3 and J usage is TRBJ2-7; 10 bases agree with TRBD2. The V gene's germline CDR1 is ENHRY and CDR2 SYGVKD. CDR3 length: 15 amino acids. V gave up 10 bases and J gave up 2 bases; unmatched junction bases: 11. In DNA, the CDR3 is TGTGCCACCTTGGCAGCGGGAGGGCCCACCTACGAGCAGTACTTC. This gives the protein CATLAAGGPTYEQYF.

This clone appeared a few times. The J gene is TRBJ2-3, the V gene TRBV7-9; 9 bases fit TRBD2. The CDR3 length is 17 residues. V gave up 5 bases and J gave up 4 bases; unmatched junction bases: 13. In germline, CDR1 is SEHNR, CDR2 FQNEAQ (reference sequence). The CDR3 bases are TGTGCCAGCAGCCATCCTCCGGGACTAGCTTTTTCAGATACGCAGTATTTT. Its protein is CASSHPPGLAFSDTQYF. The full variable domain, its missing parts supplied by reference TRBV7-9 and TRBJ2-3, is DTGVSQNPRHKITKRGQNVTFRCDPISEHNRLYWYRQTLGQGPEFLTYFQNEAQLEKSRLLSDRFSAERPKGSFSTLEIQRTEQGDSAMYLCASSHPPGLAFSDTQYFGPGTRLTVL.

This clone appeared a single time. The V gene is TRBV3-1 (or the pseudogene TRBV3-2), the J gene TRBJ2-2; 7 bases match TRBD1. CDR3 length: 14 residues. Germline-derived CDR1 and CDR2 are LGHDT and YNNKEL (reference sequence). Trimming at V came to 1 base and at J to 6 bases, leaving 2 bases not matched to a gene. CDR3 coding DNA: TGTGCCAGCAGCCAAGCTCAGGGGGCCGGGGAGCTGTTTTTT. This gives the protein CASSQAQGAGELFF.

The CDR3 loop is CATSRGRASEGYEQYF. The DNA of the CDR3 is TGTGCCACCAGTCGCGGGAGGGCCAGTGAAGGCTACGAGCAGTACTTC. V usage is TRBV24-1 and J usage is TRBJ2-7; 9 positions agree with TRBD2. CDR1 KGHDR and CDR2 SFDVKD come from the germline V gene. The trim removed 6 bases at V and 3 bases at J, leaving 11 bases unmatched. This CDR3 is built from 16 residues.

The V and J genes are TRBV19 and TRBJ1-5; D not resolved. The germline gives CDR1 LNHDA, CDR2 SQIVND (reference sequence). Between the trimmed V and J ends, which lost 4 bases and 2 bases, there was a span of 6 bases. This CDR3 spans 13 amino acids. This CDR3 is CASSSSGNQPQHF. In DNA, the CDR3 is TGTGCCAGTAGTAGCAGCGGCAATCAGCCCCAGCATTTT.

The CDR3 DNA follows: TGTGCCAGCACCGGACAGGGCCCTTCCTACGAGCAGTACTTC. It encodes CASTGQGPSYEQYF. The rearrangement uses TRBV2 and TRBJ2-7, with TRBD1 identical over 8 bases. V shed 7 bases, J shed 1 base, and the junction held 6 bases outside the gene matches. CDR1 is SNHLY and CDR2 is FYNNEI in the germline V gene. The CDR3 covers 14 residues.

The chain couples TRBV6-2 or TRBV6-3 to TRBJ2-7, with unresolved D. This CDR3 is 11 amino acids long. Trimming cost V 4 bases and J 7 bases, with 8 bases left between them. Germline V CDR1 and CDR2: MNHEY, SVGEGT. The CDR3 here is CASSSRWEQYF. As DNA, the CDR3 is TGTGCCAGCAGTTCGAGGTGGGAGCAGTACTTC.

V is TRBV30 and J is TRBJ2-7, with unresolved D. V was clipped by 0 bases and J by 3 bases, with 12 bases between them. The germline CDR1 and CDR2 sequences are GTSNPN and SVGIG (reference sequence). The CDR3 contains 14 residues. The CDR3 is CAWSVPLNLYEQYF. CDR3 DNA: TGTGCCTGGAGTGTACCACTCAACCTCTACGAGCAGTACTTC. Supplemented by reference TRBV30 and TRBJ2-7, the full variable domain reads SQTIHQWPATLVQPVGSPLSLECTVEGTSNPNLYWYRQAAGRGLQLLFYSVGIGQISSEVPQNLSASRPQDRQFILSSKKLLLSDSGFYLCAWSVPLNLYEQYFGPGTRLTVT.

The CDR3 sequence is CASSPGQGRYF. CDR3 bases: TGCGCCAGCAGCCCTGGACAGGGAAGGTATTTT. The chain has TRBV5-1 and TRBJ1-3; 8 nucleotides line up with TRBD1. The CDR3 totals 11 residues. V shed 4 bases, J shed 16 bases, and the junction held 7 bases outside the gene matches. CDR1 SGHRS and CDR2 YFSETQ come from the germline V gene.

CDR3 nucleotide sequence: TGTGCCAGCAGCTTGGAGACAGGGGCAGGCTATGGCTACACCTTC. Residues: CASSLETGAGYGYTF. This chain joins TRBV7-2 and TRBJ1-2; TRBD1 aligns across 8 bases. Germline assignment: CDR1 SGHTA and CDR2 FQGNSA. Losses at the gene ends were 3 bases for V and 4 bases for J; bases not matched to a gene: 7. The CDR3 has 15 amino acids.

For this clone: At one boundary the junction diverges from the germline segment, which might be a read error. The rearrangement joins TRBV2 to TRBJ1-4, with TRBD1 as a possible D gene (6 bases). Germline assignment: CDR1 SNHLY and CDR2 FYNNEI. The CDR3 totals 12 residues. Here the CDR3 DNA reads TGTGCCAGCAGTGGGCAGGGGTTCCCGGTGGGTTTT. Translated, it gives CASSGQGFPVGF. The full variable domain, rest sourced from reference TRBV2 and TRBJ1-4, is EPEVTQTPSHQVTQMGQEVILRCVPISNHLYFYWYRQILGQKVEFLVSFYNNEISEKSEIFDDQFSVERPDGSNFTLKIRSTKLEDSAMYFCASSGQGFPVGFGSGTQLSVL.

This chain uses TRBV2 with TRBJ2-6; 7 nucleotides agree with TRBD1. Germline CDR1 reads SNHLY; CDR2 reads FYNNEI. The CDR3 consists of 14 residues. V lost 8 bases, J lost 4 bases, and 5 bases stayed unmatched. CDR3 residues: CASDRDAGANVLTF. For the CDR3, the DNA is TGTGCCAGCGACAGGGATGCGGGGGCCAACGTCCTGACTTTC.

V is TRBV4-1 and J is TRBJ2-3, with TRBD2 matching over 7 bases. V gave up 0 bases and J gave up 0 bases; unmatched junction bases: 9. The CDR3 is made up of 18 amino acids. Per the germline V gene, CDR1 is MGHRA and CDR2 is YSYEKL. CDR3 region: CASSQDRWSSGSTDTQYF. DNA of the CDR3: TGCGCCAGCAGCCAAGATCGATGGAGTAGCGGGAGCACAGATACGCAGTATTTT.

The CDR3 loop reads CASSVDTATYEQYF. The CDR3 nucleotides are TGTGCCAGTAGTGTCGACACGGCCACCTACGAGCAGTACTTC. The chain recombines TRBV19 with TRBJ2-7, with D uncertain. From germline, CDR1 is LNHDA and CDR2 SQIVND (reference sequence). V lost 5 bases to trimming and J lost 2 bases, with 13 bases between them. The CDR3 loop spans 14 amino acids.

This clone is a singleton in its sample. J is TRBJ2-5 and V is TRBV5-5, with TRBD1 identical over 7 bases. The length of the CDR3 is 14 residues. J lost 2 bases, V lost 2 bases, and 3 bases had no gene match. Germline V gene sequence: CDR1 SGHKS, CDR2 YYEKEE (reference sequence). As DNA, the CDR3 is TGTGCCAGCAGCTTTCCAGGGGGACAAGAGACCCAGTACTTC. Translated: CASSFPGGQETQYF.

The CDR3 sequence: CASTKGGGKGEQYF. The CDR3 DNA sequence: TGTGCCAGCACCAAAGGCGGGGGAAAGGGCGAGCAGTACTTC. The chain uses TRBV7-2 and TRBJ2-7; TRBD2 aligns across 7 bases. Germline trimming cut 7 bases from V and 6 bases from J; bases unmatched to any gene: 12. The CDR3 sequence is 14 residues long. Germline CDR1 and CDR2: SGHTA and FQGNSA.

The chain couples TRBV5-4 to TRBJ1-2, with D uncertain. Germline-derived CDR1 and CDR2 are SGHNT and YYREEE (reference sequence). V was cut by 5 bases and J by 3 bases, with 17 bases left in between. This CDR3 is 15 amino acids long. Written as DNA, the CDR3 is TGTGCCAGCAGTACCGGACCCAAGAGGGACTATGGCTACACCTTC. Protein product: CASSTGPKRDYGYTF.

The chain recombines TRBV4-1 with TRBJ2-7; no definite D call. The V and J ends lost 1 base and 2 bases respectively, with 12 bases between them. CDR1 and CDR2 (germline): MGHRA, YSYEKL. The CDR3 covers 15 residues. The CDR3: CASSQGYSSPYEQYF. As DNA, the CDR3 is TGCGCCAGCAGCCAAGGGTACAGCAGCCCCTACGAGCAGTACTTC.

The V and J genes are TRBV7-8 and TRBJ1-4; TRBD1 might be the D (5 bases). The CDR3 is made up of 15 amino acids. Germline V gene lookup returns CDR1 SGHVS and CDR2 FQNEAQ. Trimming cost V 2 bases and J 7 bases, with 14 bases left between them. CDR3 in DNA: TGTGCCAGCAGCTTACGGACCCAGGGTCGTGAAAAACTGTTTTTT. This sequence encodes CASSLRTQGREKLFF.